This TCR beta chain was sequenced for a study of long-term antiretroviral therapy in people with HIV (dated by TCRdb to the early 2020s). Turning to the overall study: The earliest samples were collected roughly a decade before the 2015 WHO recommendation for immediate ART, at a time when ART was usually postponed until CD4 counts fell. No cross-contamination during QIAcube processing turned up in test extractions that ran a monoclonal T-cell line alongside about 30 polyclonal samples. About two fifths of the roughly 30 participants with HIV were female. A retrospective serial study tested whether ART initiation and durable HIV suppression were associated with changes in peripheral blood TRB repertoire composition and diversity. From some 33 adults with confirmed HIV infection, the cohort provided approximately 210 cryopreserved PBMC samples, gathered serially across a mean of around six years (range 1-12).

Participants were included only if at least one PBMC sample before ART initiation and at least two post-ART samples were available. Treatment was received in the United States of America by all participants with HIV. Before DNA extraction, cryopreserved samples of about 0.95-11 million PBMC were thawed and then washed. At the time of the earliest PBMC sample for each participant with HIV, ages ranged from roughly 23 to 55 years. Per participant, PBMC samples came from 1-4 timepoints prior to ART initiation and 2-8 timepoints following ART initiation, for a median of 7 samples. For every participant, serial HIV viral load, CD4+ T-cell count, ART history and demographic data were obtained. Genomic DNA was extracted from unsorted PBMC with a Qiagen kit on a QIAcube, with processing performed in batches of 12 samples. The paper as a whole reports these results and caveats: The samples were dated from about 2003 to 2018, and the ART regimens that were used may be less effective than current ART regimens. Expanded TRB clones identified before ART initiation dominated the repertoire at all time points, although this dominance fluctuated and declined in many PLHIV after ART. Starting ART was linked to a significant rise in TRB diversity, yet even with long-term ART the diversity remained significantly lower than in transplant donor controls. Because cell numbers in pre-ART samples were limited, unsorted PBMC were profiled instead of sorted CD4+ and CD8+ T cells. Limited PBMC availability meant only the TCR beta chain was sequenced, without alpha chain pairing. HIV repertoires had narrower CDR3 length ranges than controls, and the network structure suggested an antigen-experienced repertoire that shifted only slightly toward naive after ART. No data were available on ART adherence, viral resistance or therapy changes, limiting inferences about post-ART repertoire changes.

Regarding this clone: There is no known antigen for this receptor. Base qualities are not recorded, but no much larger clone differs from it by a single base.

V and J lose 5 bases and 9 bases, and a span of 17 bases separates them. From its cysteine to its phenylalanine, the CDR3 spans 14 amino acids. Only CDR3 DNA remains: 42 bases, in frame from the first base. CDR1 GTSNPN and CDR2 SVGIG were looked up in the germline V gene (reference sequence). The immunoSEQ hsTCRB v3.0 assay was used at survey level resolution for TRB variable region sequencing. The targeted TRB sequencing depth was roughly 40,000-55,000 T-cell genomes per sample. Pooled TRB libraries were sequenced on an Illumina MiSeq with a v3 150-cycle kit. In the paper's pipeline: Repertoire analysis was run in R within a reproducible Nextflow workflow that covered QC, data transformation and analysis. LymphoSeq2, an R package for AIRR-Seq data exploration, was used to implement custom analyses. A few samples yielding fewer than 5000 total TRB sequences were excluded, leaving 188 analyzed HIV repertoires. Among the roughly 190 retained HIV repertoires, under 65 were collected before ART initiation and under 150 after ART initiation. Repertoires were downsampled to 5000 TRB nucleotide sequences, with summary statistics averaged over 100 downsampling iterations. Only TRB sequences with CDR3 regions of at least seven amino acids were retained for analysis. Two measures captured diversity: a Shannon entropy-derived clonality score and the Gini coefficient. In the repertoire networks, any two of the top 5000 CDR3 amino acid sequences were connected whenever the two sequences differed by an edit distance of one. Antigen specificity groups and MHC restriction were predicted for TRB CDR3 amino acid sequences with GLIPH2. To flag known CMV, EBV, HIV or tissue antigen associations, CDR3 amino acid sequences were matched against VDJdb and McPAS-TCR. Pre-ART, post-ART and control groups were compared with Wilcoxon signed-rank tests and Holm-Bonferroni correction. Drawn from immuneACCESS, this table holds only the in-frame rearrangements with V and J called that TCRdb kept. Clones are partly lost; checked studies trace under half to an unresolved V gene and leave the rest unexplained. The V and J calls and clone size come from that table; D and trimming were worked out from the DNA. In all, the sample holds approximately 24,000 clones, and approximately 84% of those were seen once. The top ten constitute 4.3% of the sample.

The sequences come from unsorted PBMCs, collected approximately 5.7 years after starting antiretroviral therapy. This clonotype was sampled from a man aged 30 to 45 with HIV. Recombination connected TRBV30 to TRBJ1-6; TRBD1 is perhaps the D gene, given 6 matching bases. The DNA reads as follows: TGTGCCTGGCACGTCTCCCCAGGGGTTTCACCCCTCCACTTT. The translation is CAWHVSPGVSPLHF.